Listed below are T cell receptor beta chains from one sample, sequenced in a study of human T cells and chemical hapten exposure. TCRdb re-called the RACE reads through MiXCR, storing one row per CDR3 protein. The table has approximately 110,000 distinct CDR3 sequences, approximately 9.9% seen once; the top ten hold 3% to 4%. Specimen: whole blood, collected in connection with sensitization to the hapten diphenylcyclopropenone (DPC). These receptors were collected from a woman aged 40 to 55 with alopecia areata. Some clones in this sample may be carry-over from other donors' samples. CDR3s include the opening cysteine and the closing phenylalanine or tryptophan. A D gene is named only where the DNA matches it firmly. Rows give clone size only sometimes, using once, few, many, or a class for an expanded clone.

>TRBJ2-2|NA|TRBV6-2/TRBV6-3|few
CASSFELITGELFF
TGTGCCAGCAGTTTCGAACTGATCACCGGGGAGCTGTTTTTT
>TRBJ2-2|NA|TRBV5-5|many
CASSLALNTGELFF
TGTGCCAGCAGCTTGGCCCTGAACACCGGGGAGCTGTTTTTT
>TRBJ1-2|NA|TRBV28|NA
CASMKTNYGYTF
TGTGCCAGCATGAAAACAAACTATGGCTACACCTTC
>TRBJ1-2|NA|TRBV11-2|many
CASSSRDGLSYGYTF
TGTGCCAGCAGCTCCCGGGACGGACTTTCCTATGGCTACACCTTC
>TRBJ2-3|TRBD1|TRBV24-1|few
CATSDFQGDTDTQYF
TGTGCCACCAGTGATTTTCAGGGGGATACAGATACGCAGTATTTT
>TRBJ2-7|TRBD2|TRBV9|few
CASSVAPRGYEQYF
TGTGCCAGCAGCGTAGCCCCGCGGGGGTACGAGCAGTACTTC
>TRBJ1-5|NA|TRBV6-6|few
CASSNSFPVQPQHF
TGTGCCAGCAGCAATTCCTTCCCCGTGCAGCCCCAGCATTTT
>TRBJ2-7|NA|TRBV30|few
CAGMTASVFYEQYF
TGTGCCGGCATGACAGCATCTGTCTTCTACGAGCAGTACTTC
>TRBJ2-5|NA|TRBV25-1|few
CASSEQGPGETQYF
TGTGCCAGCAGTGAACAGGGGCCAGGGGAGACCCAGTACTTC
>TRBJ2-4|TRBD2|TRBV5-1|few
CASSSGLAGPLAKNIQYF
TGCGCCAGCAGCTCGGGACTAGCGGGTCCGCTAGCCAAAAACATTCAGTACTTC
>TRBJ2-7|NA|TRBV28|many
CASSRIAVSSYEQYF
TGTGCCAGCAGCAGAATAGCGGTATCTTCCTACGAGCAGTACTTC
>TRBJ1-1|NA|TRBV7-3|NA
CASSRSMNTEAFF
TGTGCCAGCAGCCGAAGCATGAACACTGAAGCTTTCTTT
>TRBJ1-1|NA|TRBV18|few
CASSPSAGRTEAFF
TGTGCCAGCTCACCATCGGCAGGGAGAACTGAAGCTTTCTTT
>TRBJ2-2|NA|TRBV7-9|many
CASSPTRANTGELFF
TGTGCCAGCAGCCCAACTAGAGCGAACACCGGGGAGCTGTTTTTT
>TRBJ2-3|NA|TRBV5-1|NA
CASSLDGDRGDTQYF
TGCGCCAGCAGCTTGGACGGGGACCGAGGGGATACGCAGTATTTT
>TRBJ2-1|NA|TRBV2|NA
CASNPPGLYNEQFF
TGTGCCAGCAACCCCCCCGGACTATACAATGAGCAGTTCTTC
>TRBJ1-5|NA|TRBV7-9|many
CASSHSASNQPQHF
TGTGCCAGCAGCCATTCAGCTAGCAATCAGCCCCAGCATTTT
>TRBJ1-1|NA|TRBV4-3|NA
CASSQGVVRTEAFF
TGCGCCAGCAGCCAAGGGGTAGTCCGTACTGAAGCTTTCTTT
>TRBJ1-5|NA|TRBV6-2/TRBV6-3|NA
CASGIGGIQPQHF
TGTGCCAGCGGAATTGGGGGGATTCAGCCCCAGCATTTT
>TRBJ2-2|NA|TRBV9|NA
CASSVGASPGELFF
TGTGCCAGCAGCGTAGGGGCTAGTCCCGGGGAGCTGTTTTTT
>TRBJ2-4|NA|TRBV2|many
CASSVTTKNIQYF
TGTGCCAGCAGTGTAACGACTAAAAACATTCAGTACTTC
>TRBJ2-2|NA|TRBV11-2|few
CASSPVGRLHANTGELFF
TGTGCCAGCAGCCCAGTCGGGCGGCTCCACGCGAACACCGGGGAGCTGTTTTTT
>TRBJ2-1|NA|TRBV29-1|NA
CSVTGYSYNEQFF
TGCAGCGTTACAGGGTACTCCTACAATGAGCAGTTCTTC
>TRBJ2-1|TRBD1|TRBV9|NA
CASSFRPKTGGNEQFF
TGTGCCAGCAGCTTCCGCCCGAAGACAGGGGGCAATGAGCAGTTCTTC
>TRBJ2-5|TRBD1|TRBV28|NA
CASSVPGQGVQETQYF
TGTGCCAGCAGTGTCCCGGGACAGGGGGTGCAAGAGACCCAGTACTTC
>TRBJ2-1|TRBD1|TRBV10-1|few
CASSDMTGKRNEQFF
TGCGCCAGCAGTGACATGACAGGGAAACGCAATGAGCAGTTCTTC
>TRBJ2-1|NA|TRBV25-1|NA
CASSGRYRDNEQFF
TGTGCCAGCAGTGGCCGATACAGGGACAATGAGCAGTTCTTC
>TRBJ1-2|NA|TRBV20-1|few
CSAPSTVDSDYGYTF
TGCAGTGCTCCATCGACAGTGGACTCTGACTATGGCTACACCTTC
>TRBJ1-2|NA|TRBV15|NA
CATSREGDRNYGYTF
TGTGCCACCAGCAGAGAGGGTGACAGAAACTATGGCTACACCTTC
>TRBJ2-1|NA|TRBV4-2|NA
CASSQLKGSEQFF
TGTGCCAGCAGCCAGCTTAAGGGGAGTGAGCAGTTCTTC
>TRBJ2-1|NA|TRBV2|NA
CASSELGGGNEQFF
TGTGCCAGCAGTGAATTGGGAGGGGGCAATGAGCAGTTCTTC
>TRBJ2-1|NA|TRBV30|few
CAWSPSLSSYNEQFF
TGTGCCTGGAGTCCCAGTTTGAGCTCCTACAATGAGCAGTTCTTC
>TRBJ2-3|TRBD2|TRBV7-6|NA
CASSRGLAGSSTDTQYF
TGTGCCAGCAGCCGGGGACTAGCGGGGTCTAGCACAGATACGCAGTATTTT
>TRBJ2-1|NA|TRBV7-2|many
CASSLAGPQYNEQFF
TGTGCCAGCAGCTTGGCGGGTCCCCAGTACAATGAGCAGTTCTTC
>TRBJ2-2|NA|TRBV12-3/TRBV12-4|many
CASSLGRGANTGELFF
TGTGCCAGCAGTTTGGGCAGGGGGGCGAACACCGGGGAGCTGTTTTTT
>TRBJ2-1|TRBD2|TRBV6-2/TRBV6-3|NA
CASRRRGVSSYNEQFF
TGTGCCAGCAGGCGTCGGGGGGTAAGCTCCTACAATGAGCAGTTCTTC
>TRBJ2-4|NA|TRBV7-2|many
CASRSGPSPGAKNIQYF
TGTGCCAGCAGGTCCGGCCCTTCGCCCGGGGCCAAAAACATTCAGTACTTC
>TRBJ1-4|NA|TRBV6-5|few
CARRNSLNDKLFF
TGTGCCAGGAGGAACAGCCTTAATGATAAGCTGTTTTTT
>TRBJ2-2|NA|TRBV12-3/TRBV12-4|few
CASRRGAANTGELFF
TGTGCCAGCAGGCGGGGAGCGGCCAACACCGGGGAGCTGTTTTTT
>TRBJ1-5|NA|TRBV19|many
CASTPDGASSLSNQPQHF
TGTGCCAGTACTCCGGACGGAGCCTCCTCCCTTAGCAATCAGCCCCAGCATTTT
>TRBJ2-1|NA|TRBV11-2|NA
CASSLGQSYNEQFF
TGTGCCAGCAGCTTAGGGCAGAGCTACAATGAGCAGTTCTTC
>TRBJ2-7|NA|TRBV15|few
CATSSKQGGEQYF
TGTGCCACCAGCAGCAAACAGGGAGGCGAGCAGTACTTC
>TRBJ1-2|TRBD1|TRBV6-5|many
CASGGQGGGYTF
TGTGCCAGCGGGGGACAGGGAGGCGGCTACACCTTC
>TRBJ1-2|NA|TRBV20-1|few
CSAREEGADYGYTF
TGCAGTGCTAGAGAAGAAGGGGCAGACTATGGCTACACCTTC
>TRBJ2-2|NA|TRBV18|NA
CASSRNSHNTGELFF
TGTGCCAGCTCAAGGAACAGCCATAACACCGGGGAGCTGTTTTTT
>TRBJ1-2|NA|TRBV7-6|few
CASSLTMTANYGYTF
TGTGCCAGCAGCCTGACTATGACAGCTAACTATGGCTACACCTTC
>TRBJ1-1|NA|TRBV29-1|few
CSARGGFQNTEAFF
TGCAGCGCCCGAGGGGGTTTCCAGAACACTGAAGCTTTCTTT
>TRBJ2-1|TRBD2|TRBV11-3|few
CASSENTLAGNNEQFF
TGTGCCAGCAGCGAAAACACACTAGCGGGAAACAATGAGCAGTTCTTC
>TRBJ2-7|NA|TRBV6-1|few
CASSEAGLTRYEQYF
TGTGCCAGCAGTGAGGCCGGTCTAACGCGCTACGAGCAGTACTTC
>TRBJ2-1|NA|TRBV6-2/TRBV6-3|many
CASSPTVYNEQFF
TGTGCCAGCAGCCCGACAGTTTACAATGAGCAGTTCTTC
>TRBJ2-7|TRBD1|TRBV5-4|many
CASSYPTGGGEQYF
TGTGCCAGCAGTTATCCAACAGGGGGAGGCGAGCAGTACTTC
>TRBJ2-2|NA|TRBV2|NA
CASREGVTGELFF
TGTGCCAGCAGAGAAGGGGTCACCGGGGAGCTGTTTTTT
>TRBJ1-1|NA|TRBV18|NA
CASSRVRPRLTEAFF
TGTGCCAGCTCACGTGTACGGCCGCGTTTGACTGAAGCTTTCTTT